Listed below are T cell receptor beta chains from one sample, sequenced in a study of cytomegalovirus exposure and HLA in healthy donors. The table came from immunoSEQ multiplex PCR; TCRdb's copy has only in-frame clones and leaves some out. The sample includes fewer than 130,000 clones. The specimen sequenced was PBMCs. These receptor sequences come from a man between 50 and 59 years old in good health and CMV-seronegative. CDR3s include the opening cysteine and the closing phenylalanine or tryptophan. D genes are given only for firm matches.

v_gene	d_gene	j_gene	CDR3aa	CDR3nt
TRBV5-1	TRBD1	TRBJ1-4	CASSLAGQGGEKLFF	TGCGCCAGCAGCTTGGCCGGACAGGGCGGTGAAAAACTGTTTTTT
TRBV29-1	-	TRBJ2-1	CSVVIGGSGEQFF	TGCAGCGTTGTAATTGGAGGCTCGGGCGAGCAGTTCTTC
TRBV19	TRBD1	TRBJ1-5	CASSVRVPGQGNQPQHF	TGTGCCAGTAGCGTCAGAGTTCCCGGACAGGGCAATCAGCCCCAGCATTTT
TRBV5-6	TRBD1	TRBJ1-1	CASSLFGTGEVEAFF	TGTGCCAGCAGCTTGTTTGGGACAGGGGAAGTTGAAGCTTTCTTT
TRBV5-1	-	TRBJ2-5	CASSLVGEETQYF	TGCGCCAGCAGCTTGGTGGGCGAAGAGACCCAGTACTTC
TRBV18	-	TRBJ1-5	CASSPDGGQPQHF	TGTGCCAGCTCACCGGATGGGGGCCAGCCCCAGCATTTT
TRBV5-4	TRBD1	TRBJ1-6	CASHTRTGGSPLHF	TGTGCCAGCCACACGAGGACAGGGGGCTCACCCCTCCACTTT
TRBV7-2	-	TRBJ1-5	CASSSPGGLGQPQHF	TGTGCCAGCAGCTCTCCCGGAGGGTTAGGACAGCCCCAGCATTTT
TRBV6-5	TRBD2	TRBJ2-2	CASRARASGGLGLFF	TGTGCCAGCAGAGCTCGTGCTAGCGGGGGGCTGGGGCTGTTTTTT
TRBV7-8	-	TRBJ2-7	CASSFLRTSYEQYF	TGTGCCAGCAGCTTTCTACGAACTTCCTACGAGCAGTACTTC
TRBV4-3	TRBD2	TRBJ2-5	CASSQDLRRGGETQYF	TGCGCCAGCAGCCAAGATCTCCGTAGGGGAGGGGAGACCCAGTACTTC
TRBV5-6	-	TRBJ2-1	CASSLGLSDNEQFF	TGTGCCAGCAGCTTGGGACTCTCCGACAATGAGCAGTTCTTC
TRBV2	-	TRBJ1-3	CASPGGDGNTIYF	TGTGCCAGCCCTGGGGGGGACGGAAACACCATATATTTT
TRBV5-1	TRBD2	TRBJ2-2	CASSLVGLVSAGELFF	TGCGCCAGCAGCTTGGTAGGACTAGTTTCCGCCGGGGAGCTGTTTTTT
TRBV19	TRBD2	TRBJ2-3	CASSIGRTSGLTDTQYF	TGTGCCAGTAGTATAGGTAGGACTAGCGGCCTCACAGATACGCAGTATTTT
TRBV7-9	-	TRBJ2-7	CASSLTGVPYEQYF	TGTGCCAGCAGCTTGACAGGAGTCCCCTACGAGCAGTACTTC
TRBV10-3	TRBD1	TRBJ1-2	CAASGQGNGYTF	TGTGCCGCCTCCGGACAGGGTAACGGCTACACCTTC
TRBV6-6	-	TRBJ2-2	CASSYGGGGELFF	TGTGCCAGCAGTTACGGTGGCGGCGGGGAGCTGTTTTTT
TRBV6-6	TRBD1	TRBJ1-3	CASRSQGITGNTIYF	TGTGCCAGCAGATCACAGGGGATCACTGGAAACACCATATATTTT
TRBV4-2	-	TRBJ2-5	CASSQRPGLSQETQYF	TGTGCCAGCAGCCAAAGGCCCGGACTAAGCCAAGAGACCCAGTACTTC
TRBV6-1	TRBD1	TRBJ1-2	CASNQGGLWDGYTF	TGTGCCAGCAACCAAGGGGGCCTGTGGGATGGCTACACCTTC
TRBV29-1	TRBD2	TRBJ2-7	CSVVTHGGVQQYF	TGCAGCGTTGTCACTCATGGGGGGGTGCAGCAGTACTTC
TRBV11-3	-	TRBJ2-3	CASSLDSVSDTQYF	TGTGCCAGCAGCTTAGACTCCGTCTCAGATACGCAGTATTTT
TRBV27	-	TRBJ2-7	CASSFSFAYEQYF	TGTGCCAGCAGTTTTTCCTTCGCCTACGAGCAGTACTTC
TRBV27	-	TRBJ1-6	CASRPTGQVTYNSPLHF	TGTGCCAGCAGGCCAACAGGGCAGGTGACCTATAATTCACCCCTCCACTTT
TRBV7-2	TRBD1	TRBJ1-5	CASSRDRVNQPQHF	TGTGCCAGCAGCCGGGACAGGGTCAATCAGCCCCAGCATTTT
TRBV10-2	TRBD1	TRBJ1-4	CATTTGFNEKLFF	TGCGCCACCACGACAGGGTTTAATGAAAAACTGTTTTTT
TRBV18	-	TRBJ2-1	CASSPGLGLGGYNEQFF	TGTGCCAGCTCACCAGGGCTCGGGCTCGGAGGGTACAATGAGCAGTTCTTC
TRBV7-3	-	TRBJ1-2	CASSFEGGYGYTF	TGTGCCAGCAGCTTTGAAGGGGGCTATGGCTACACCTTC
TRBV29-1	TRBD1	TRBJ2-3	CSVTGGAPGTDTQYF	TGCAGCGTCACAGGGGGCGCCCCCGGCACAGATACGCAGTATTTT
TRBV6-5	-	TRBJ1-3	CASSVERAGNTIYF	TGTGCCAGCAGTGTCGAGCGGGCTGGAAACACCATATATTTT
TRBV18	-	TRBJ1-1	CASSPGPREEAFF	TGTGCCAGCTCACCAGGACCCAGGGAAGAGGCTTTCTTT
TRBV10-2	-	TRBJ2-5	CASRPKTQETQYF	TGCGCCAGCAGACCTAAAACTCAAGAGACCCAGTACTTC
TRBV5-5	TRBD1	TRBJ2-5	CASSSDPRGQETQYF	TGTGCCAGCAGCTCGGACCCCAGGGGGCAAGAGACCCAGTACTTC
TRBV7-9	-	TRBJ2-2	CASSLVPSDHTGELFF	TGTGCCAGCAGCTTAGTGCCTAGCGATCACACCGGGGAGCTGTTTTTT
TRBV10-2	-	TRBJ1-5	CASSESGRDQPQHF	TGCGCCAGCAGTGAGTCTGGCAGGGATCAGCCCCAGCATTTT
TRBV10-1	-	TRBJ1-6	CASSPGQNYNSPLHF	TGCGCCAGCAGTCCCGGACAGAACTATAATTCACCCCTCCACTTT
TRBV11-3	-	TRBJ1-1	CASSLDGFTEAFF	TGTGCCAGCAGCTTAGACGGTTTCACTGAAGCTTTCTTT
TRBV5-4	-	TRBJ1-2	CASSLGTSNYGYTF	TGTGCCAGCAGCTTGGGAACTTCGAACTATGGCTACACCTTC
TRBV7-9	-	TRBJ1-1	CASSPSEREAFF	TGTGCCAGCAGTCCTTCAGAGCGTGAAGCTTTCTTT
TRBV19	-	TRBJ1-1	CASSPEWNTEAFF	TGTGCCAGTAGTCCCGAGTGGAACACTGAAGCTTTCTTT
TRBV5-1	TRBD1	TRBJ2-5	CASSNPGQGNQETQYF	TGCGCCAGCAGCAATCCGGGACAGGGGAACCAAGAGACCCAGTACTTC
TRBV6-1	-	TRBJ1-5	CASSPQGFHQPQHF	TGTGCCAGCAGCCCCCAGGGGTTCCATCAGCCCCAGCATTTT
TRBV5-1	TRBD2	TRBJ2-7	CASSFSGTSNPYEQYF	TGCGCCAGCAGCTTCTCCGGGACTAGTAATCCCTACGAGCAGTACTTC
TRBV9	-	TRBJ2-6	CASSGGGGHPGANVLTF	TGTGCCAGCTCAGGAGGGGGGGGCCACCCTGGGGCCAACGTCCTGACTTTC
TRBV9	-	TRBJ2-7	CASSARPGTSYEQYF	TGTGCCAGCAGCGCCCGTCCGGGAACCTCCTACGAGCAGTACTTC
TRBV7-9	TRBD1	TRBJ1-2	CASSSGTGVPLGGYTF	TGTGCCAGCAGTTCCGGGACAGGGGTTCCCCTTGGGGGCTACACCTTC
TRBV18	TRBD1	TRBJ1-1	CASSPAGGDDTEAFF	TGTGCCAGCTCACCGGCAGGGGGTGACGACACTGAAGCTTTCTTT
TRBV18	-	TRBJ1-1	CASSPRWGIGGTEAFF	TGTGCCAGCTCACCACGGTGGGGTATTGGAGGGACTGAAGCTTTCTTT
TRBV7-8	TRBD1	TRBJ1-3	CASARQGSRGNTIYF	TGTGCCAGCGCCCGACAGGGTTCTCGAGGAAACACCATATATTTT
TRBV7-8	TRBD1	TRBJ1-2	CASSLAGTGGWGYTF	TGTGCCAGCAGCTTAGCGGGGACAGGGGGCTGGGGCTACACCTTC
TRBV6-6	-	TRBJ2-7	CASSSPGFYEQYF	TGTGCCAGCAGTTCCCCGGGGTTCTACGAGCAGTACTTC
TRBV7-6	-	TRBJ2-7	CASSSDRTYEQYF	TGTGCCAGCAGCTCGGACAGAACCTACGAGCAGTACTTC
TRBV30	TRBD2	TRBJ2-1	CAWASTSGRREQFF	TGTGCCTGGGCATCGACTAGCGGGAGACGTGAGCAGTTCTTC